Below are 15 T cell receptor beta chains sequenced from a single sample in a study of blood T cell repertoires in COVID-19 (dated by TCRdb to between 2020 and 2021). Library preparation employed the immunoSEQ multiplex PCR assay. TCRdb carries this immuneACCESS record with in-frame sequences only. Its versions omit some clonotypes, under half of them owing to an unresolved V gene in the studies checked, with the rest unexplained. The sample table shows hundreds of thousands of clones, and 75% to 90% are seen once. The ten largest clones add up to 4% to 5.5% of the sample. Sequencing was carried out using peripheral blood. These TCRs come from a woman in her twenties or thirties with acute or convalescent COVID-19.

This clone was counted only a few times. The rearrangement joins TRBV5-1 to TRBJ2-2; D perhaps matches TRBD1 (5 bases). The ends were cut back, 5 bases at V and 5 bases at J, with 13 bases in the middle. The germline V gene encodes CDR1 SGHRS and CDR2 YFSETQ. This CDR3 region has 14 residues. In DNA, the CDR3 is TGCGCCAGCAGACCATCACAGGTTACCGGGGAGCTGTTTTTT. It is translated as CASRPSQVTGELFF.

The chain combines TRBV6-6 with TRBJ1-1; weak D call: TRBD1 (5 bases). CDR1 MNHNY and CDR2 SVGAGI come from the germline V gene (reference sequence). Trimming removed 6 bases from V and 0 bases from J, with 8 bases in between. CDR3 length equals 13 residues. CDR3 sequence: CASRQAVNTEAFF. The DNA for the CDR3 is TGTGCCAGCAGACAGGCAGTGAACACTGAAGCTTTCTTT.

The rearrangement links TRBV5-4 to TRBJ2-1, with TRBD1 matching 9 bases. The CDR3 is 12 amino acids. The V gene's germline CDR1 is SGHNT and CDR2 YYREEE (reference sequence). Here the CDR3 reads CGTGEQYNEQFF. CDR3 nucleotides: TGTGGGACAGGGGAACAGTACAATGAGCAGTTCTTC.

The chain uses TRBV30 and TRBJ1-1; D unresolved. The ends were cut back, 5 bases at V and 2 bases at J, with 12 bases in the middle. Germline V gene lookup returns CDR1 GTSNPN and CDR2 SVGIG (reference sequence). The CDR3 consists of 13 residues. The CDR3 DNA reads TGTGCCTGGTGTCAGGTTACAAACACTGAAGCTTTCTTT. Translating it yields CAWCQVTNTEAFF.

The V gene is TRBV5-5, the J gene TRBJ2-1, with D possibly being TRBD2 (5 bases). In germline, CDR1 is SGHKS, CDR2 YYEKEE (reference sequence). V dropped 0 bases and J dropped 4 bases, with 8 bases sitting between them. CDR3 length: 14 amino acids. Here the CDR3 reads CASSLGGIYNEQFF. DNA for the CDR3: TGTGCCAGCAGCTTGGGAGGGATTTACAATGAGCAGTTCTTC.

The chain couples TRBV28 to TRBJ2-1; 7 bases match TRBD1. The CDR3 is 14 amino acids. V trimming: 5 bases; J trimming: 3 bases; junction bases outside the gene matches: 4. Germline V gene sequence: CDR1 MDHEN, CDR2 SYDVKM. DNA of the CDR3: TGTGCCAGCAGTCAATCAGGGGGCTACAATGAGCAGTTCTTC. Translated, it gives CASSQSGGYNEQFF.

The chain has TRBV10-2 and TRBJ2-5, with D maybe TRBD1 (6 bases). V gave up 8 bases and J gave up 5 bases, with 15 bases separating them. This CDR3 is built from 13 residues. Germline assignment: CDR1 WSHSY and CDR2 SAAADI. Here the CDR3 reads CASGRGIDETQYF. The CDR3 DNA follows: TGCGCCAGCGGCAGGGGAATAGATGAGACCCAGTACTTC.

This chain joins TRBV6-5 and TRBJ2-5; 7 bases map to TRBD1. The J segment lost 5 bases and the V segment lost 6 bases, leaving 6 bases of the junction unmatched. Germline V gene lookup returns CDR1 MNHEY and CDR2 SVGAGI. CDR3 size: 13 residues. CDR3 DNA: TGTGCCAGCAGAGTACAGGGGTCGGAGACCCAGTACTTC. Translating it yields CASRVQGSETQYF.

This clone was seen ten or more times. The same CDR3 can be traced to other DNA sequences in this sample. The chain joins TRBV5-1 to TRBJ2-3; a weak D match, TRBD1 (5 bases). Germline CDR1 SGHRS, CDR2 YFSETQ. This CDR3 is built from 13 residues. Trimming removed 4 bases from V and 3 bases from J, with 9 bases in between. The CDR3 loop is CASSRGGTDTQYF. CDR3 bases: TGCGCCAGCAGCAGGGGTGGGACAGATACGCAGTATTTT.

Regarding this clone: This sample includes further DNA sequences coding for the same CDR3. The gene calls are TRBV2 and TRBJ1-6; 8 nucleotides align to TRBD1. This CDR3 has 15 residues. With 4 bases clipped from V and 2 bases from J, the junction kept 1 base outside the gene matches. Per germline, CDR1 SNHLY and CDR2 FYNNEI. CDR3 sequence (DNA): TGTGCCAGCAGTGCGGACAGGGCCTATAATTCACCCCTCCACTTT. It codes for CASSADRAYNSPLHF.

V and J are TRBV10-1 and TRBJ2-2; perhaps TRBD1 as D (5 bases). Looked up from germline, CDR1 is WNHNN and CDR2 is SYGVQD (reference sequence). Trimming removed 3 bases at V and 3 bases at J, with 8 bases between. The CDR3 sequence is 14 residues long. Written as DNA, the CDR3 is TGCGCCAGCAGTGAAGGCAGGGACACCGGGGAGCTGTTTTTT. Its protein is CASSEGRDTGELFF.

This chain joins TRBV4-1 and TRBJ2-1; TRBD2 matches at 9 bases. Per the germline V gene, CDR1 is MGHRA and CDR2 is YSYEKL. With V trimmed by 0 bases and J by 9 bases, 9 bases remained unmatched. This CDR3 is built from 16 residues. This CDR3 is CASSQEGGGDHGEQFF. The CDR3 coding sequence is TGCGCCAGCAGCCAAGAAGGCGGGGGGGATCACGGTGAGCAGTTCTTC.

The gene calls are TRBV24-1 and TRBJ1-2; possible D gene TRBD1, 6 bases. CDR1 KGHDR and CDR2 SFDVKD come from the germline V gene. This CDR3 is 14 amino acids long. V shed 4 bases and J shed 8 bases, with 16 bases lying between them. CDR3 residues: CATSDKNRVEGYTF. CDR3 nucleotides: TGTGCCACCAGTGACAAAAACAGGGTGGAAGGCTACACCTTC.

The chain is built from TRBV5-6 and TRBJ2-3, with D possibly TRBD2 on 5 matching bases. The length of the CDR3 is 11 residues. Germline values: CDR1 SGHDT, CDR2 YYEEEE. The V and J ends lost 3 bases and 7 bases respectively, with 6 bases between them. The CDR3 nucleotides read TGTGCCAGCAGCTCTAGCTATACGCAGTATTTT. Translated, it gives CASSSSYTQYF.

The CDR3 region is CASSLNRNSPLHF. The CDR3 DNA sequence: TGTGCCAGCAGTTTGAACAGGAATTCACCCCTCCACTTT. This chain uses TRBV28 with TRBJ1-6, with a possible D match to TRBD1 (5 bases). Looked up from germline, CDR1 is MDHEN and CDR2 is SYDVKM. V lost 3 bases to trimming and J lost 7 bases, with 7 bases between them. The CDR3 runs 13 residues.